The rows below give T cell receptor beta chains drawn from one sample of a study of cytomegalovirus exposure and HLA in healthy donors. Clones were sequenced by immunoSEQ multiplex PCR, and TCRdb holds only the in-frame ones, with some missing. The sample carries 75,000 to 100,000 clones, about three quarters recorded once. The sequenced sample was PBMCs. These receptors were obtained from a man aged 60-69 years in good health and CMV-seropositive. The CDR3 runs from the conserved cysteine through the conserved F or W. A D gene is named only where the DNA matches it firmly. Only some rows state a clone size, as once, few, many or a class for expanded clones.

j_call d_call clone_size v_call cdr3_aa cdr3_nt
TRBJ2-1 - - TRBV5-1 CASSWADSYNEQFF TGCGCCAGCAGCTGGGCAGACTCCTACAATGAGCAGTTCTTC
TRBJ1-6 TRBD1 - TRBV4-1 CASSQGTGGTYNSPLHF TGCGCCAGCAGCCAAGGTACAGGGGGAACCTATAATTCACCCCTCCACTTT
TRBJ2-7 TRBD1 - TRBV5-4 CASSFPGGAPNEQYF TGTGCCAGCAGCTTTCCAGGGGGTGCGCCGAACGAGCAGTACTTC
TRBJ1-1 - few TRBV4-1 CASSRDTQAFF TGCGCCAGCAGCCGGGACACTCAAGCTTTCTTT
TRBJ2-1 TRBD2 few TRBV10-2 CASNLGGGSYNEQFF TGCGCCAGTAACCTTGGGGGGGGCTCCTACAATGAGCAGTTCTTC
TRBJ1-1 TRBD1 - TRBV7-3 CASSPTGGKYTEAFF TGTGCCAGCAGCCCGACAGGGGGCAAATACACTGAAGCTTTCTTT
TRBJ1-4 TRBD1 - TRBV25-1 CASSGDRGAEKLFF TGTGCCAGCAGTGGCGACAGGGGGGCTGAAAAACTGTTTTTT
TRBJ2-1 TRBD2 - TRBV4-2 CASSQSVGLAAYNEQFF TGTGCCAGCAGCCAATCCGTAGGACTAGCGGCCTACAATGAGCAGTTCTTC
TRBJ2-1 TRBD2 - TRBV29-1 CSASGGAPLYDEQFF TGCAGCGCTAGCGGGGGGGCCCCCCTGTATGATGAGCAGTTCTTC
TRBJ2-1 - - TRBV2 CASRQGNEQFF TGTGCCAGCAGACAGGGCAATGAGCAGTTCTTC
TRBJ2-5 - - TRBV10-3 CAISPTTETQYF TGTGCCATCAGCCCCACTACGGAGACCCAGTACTTC
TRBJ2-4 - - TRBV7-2 CASSTRQVLAKNIQYF TGTGCCAGCAGCACGCGACAGGTCCTAGCCAAAAACATTCAGTACTTC
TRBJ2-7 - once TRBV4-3 CASSQVTGWEQYF TGCGCCAGCAGCCAAGTCACAGGGTGGGAGCAGTACTTC
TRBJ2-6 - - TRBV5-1 CASSLGPNRVGANVLTF TGCGCCAGCAGCTTAGGCCCGAACAGGGTTGGGGCCAACGTCCTGACTTTC
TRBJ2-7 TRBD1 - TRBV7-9 CASSPGQGTNEQYF TGTGCCAGCAGCCCGGGACAGGGTACTAACGAGCAGTACTTC
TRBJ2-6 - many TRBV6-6 CASMEDSGANVLTF TGTGCCAGCATGGAGGACTCTGGGGCCAACGTCCTGACTTTC
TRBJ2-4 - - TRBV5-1 CASSSGIAKNIQYF TGCGCCAGCAGCTCGGGGATAGCCAAAAACATTCAGTACTTC
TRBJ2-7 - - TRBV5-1 CASSLAVNPLGGQYF TGCGCCAGCAGCTTGGCCGTTAACCCTCTGGGGGGGCAGTACTTC
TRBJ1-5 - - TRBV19 CASSMSTRGNQPQHF TGTGCCAGTAGTATGTCCACCCGGGGGAATCAGCCCCAGCATTTT
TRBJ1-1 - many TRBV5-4 CASSPAGGGYAEAFF TGTGCCAGCAGTCCGGCCGGGGGGGGTTACGCTGAAGCTTTCTTT
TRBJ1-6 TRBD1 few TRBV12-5 CASGPGTGYVSLHF TGTGCTAGTGGTCCCGGGACAGGGTATGTCTCCCTCCACTTT
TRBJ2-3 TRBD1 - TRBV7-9 CASSSNYRGTGDTQYF TGTGCCAGCAGCTCCAACTACAGGGGTACGGGCGATACGCAGTATTTT
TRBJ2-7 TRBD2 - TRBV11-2 CASSFSSGGFEQYF TGTGCCAGCAGCTTTTCTAGCGGGGGCTTCGAGCAGTACTTC
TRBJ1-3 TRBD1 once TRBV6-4 CASSTTGESGNTIYF TGTGCCAGCAGTACAACAGGGGAATCTGGAAACACCATATATTTT
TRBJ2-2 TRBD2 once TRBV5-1 CASSWTSANTGELFF TGCGCCAGCAGCTGGACTAGCGCGAACACCGGGGAGCTGTTTTTT
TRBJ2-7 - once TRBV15 CATSSFSGPHYEQYF TGTGCCACCAGTTCGTTCTCCGGTCCCCACTACGAGCAGTACTTC
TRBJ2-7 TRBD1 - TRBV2 CATTRDSPTYEQYF TGTGCCACCACCCGGGACAGCCCTACCTACGAGCAGTACTTC
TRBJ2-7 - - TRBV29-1 CSVYTGYEQYF TGCAGCGTTTATACAGGCTACGAGCAGTACTTC
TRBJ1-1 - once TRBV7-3 CASSLGGANTEAFF TGTGCCAGCAGCTTGGGGGGAGCGAACACTGAAGCTTTCTTT
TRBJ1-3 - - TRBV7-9 CASSLGRGLSSGNTIYF TGTGCCAGCAGCTTAGGGCGTGGGCTTAGCTCTGGAAACACCATATATTTT
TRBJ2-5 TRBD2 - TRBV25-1 CASSILAGILETQYF TGTGCCAGCAGTATACTAGCGGGGATTTTAGAGACCCAGTACTTC
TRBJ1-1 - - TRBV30 CAWSYRGGAATEAFF TGTGCCTGGAGTTATCGGGGAGGGGCGGCCACTGAAGCTTTCTTT
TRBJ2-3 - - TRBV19 CASSISEYTQDTQYF TGTGCCAGTAGTATCAGTGAATACACCCAGGATACGCAGTATTTT
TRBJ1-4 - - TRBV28 CASSSLGEKLFF TGTGCCAGCAGTTCTCTCGGTGAAAAACTGTTTTTT
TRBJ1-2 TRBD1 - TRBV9 CASTLGQGFDGYTF TGTGCCAGCACCCTGGGACAGGGTTTTGATGGCTACACCTTC
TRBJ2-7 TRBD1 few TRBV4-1 CASSQDTTGWDEQYF TGCGCCAGCAGCCAAGATACGACAGGGTGGGACGAGCAGTACTTC
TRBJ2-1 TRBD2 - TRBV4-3 CASSTPGLAGNEQFF TGCGCCAGCAGCACCCCGGGACTAGCGGGTAATGAGCAGTTCTTC
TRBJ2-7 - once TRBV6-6 CASSYGGQTYEQYF TGTGCCAGCAGTTACGGCGGACAGACCTACGAGCAGTACTTC
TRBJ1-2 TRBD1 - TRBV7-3 CASSLTGGYGYTF TGTGCCAGCAGCCTGACAGGGGGATATGGCTACACCTTC
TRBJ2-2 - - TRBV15 CATRGTGDHTGELFF TGTGCCACCCGCGGAACGGGGGATCACACCGGGGAGCTGTTTTTT
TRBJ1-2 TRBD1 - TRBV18 CASSPPGQEYYGYTF TGTGCCAGCTCACCACCCGGACAGGAGTATTATGGCTACACCTTC
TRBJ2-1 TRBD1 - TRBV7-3 CASSTRDRGAEQFF TGTGCCAGCAGCACCCGGGACAGGGGGGCTGAGCAGTTCTTC
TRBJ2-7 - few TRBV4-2 CASSQGGQSYEQYF TGTGCCAGCAGCCAAGGGGGGCAGTCCTACGAGCAGTACTTC
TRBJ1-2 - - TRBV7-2 CASSPYVSTDGYTF TGTGCCAGCAGCCCCTATGTTAGTACTGATGGCTACACCTTC
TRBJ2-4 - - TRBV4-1 CASSQYVLAKNIQYF TGCGCCAGCAGCCAATACGTACTAGCCAAAAACATTCAGTACTTC
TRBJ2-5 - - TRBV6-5 CASSYTGPETQYF TGTGCCAGCAGTTACACGGGTCCGGAGACCCAGTACTTC
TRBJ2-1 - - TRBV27 CASSFVPNEQFF TGTGCCAGCAGTTTCGTCCCCAATGAGCAGTTCTTC
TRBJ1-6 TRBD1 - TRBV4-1 CASSQVDRGEDSPLHF TGCGCCAGCAGCCAAGTCGACAGGGGCGAGGATTCACCCCTCCACTTT
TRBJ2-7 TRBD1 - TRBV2 CAVAGGDYEQYF TGTGCCGTCGCAGGGGGAGACTACGAGCAGTACTTC
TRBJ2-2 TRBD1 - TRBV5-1 CASSLAAGGAKTGELFF TGCGCCAGCAGCTTGGCCGCAGGGGGCGCAAAGACCGGGGAGCTGTTTTTT
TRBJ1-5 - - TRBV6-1 CASRSLRGNQPQHF TGTGCCAGCAGGTCGCTCAGGGGCAATCAGCCCCAGCATTTT
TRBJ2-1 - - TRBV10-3 CAISERLALSSYNEQFF TGTGCCATCAGTGAGCGTCTAGCCCTAAGCTCCTACAATGAGCAGTTCTTC
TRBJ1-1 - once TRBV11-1 CASSLNRAGKAFF TGTGCCAGCAGCTTGAACAGGGCGGGTAAAGCTTTCTTT